Following are 21 T cell receptor beta chains from one sample sequenced in a study of T-cell reconstitution after alpha-beta-depleted transplantation in children. Preparing the TCRbeta library involved the use of unique molecular identifiers. TCRdb called the PCR reads again in MiXCR, with one record for every CDR3 protein. The table lists some 840,000 distinct CDR3 sequences, under 20% of them singletons. Sequenced here: PBMCs, mostly from graft donor cells, sampled 360 days after TCRalphabeta/CD19-depleted stem cell transplant. These receptors all come from a male patient younger than 18 who had a stem cell transplant for acute lymphoblastic leukemia, so the T cells may come from the graft donor.

The sample holds many counts of this clonotype. The chain employs TRBV6-2 or TRBV6-3 and TRBJ2-3; D unclear. Germline V gene data show CDR1 as MNHEY and CDR2 as SVGEGT. The V end lost 4 bases, the J end lost 7 bases, and 6 bases lay between the germline ends. The CDR3 runs 11 residues. The CDR3 sequence: CASSSPYTQYF. As DNA, the CDR3 is TGTGCCAGCAGTTCCCCCTATACGCAGTATTTT.

V usage is TRBV2 and J usage is TRBJ2-3; D is possibly TRBD2 (5 bases). This CDR3 is 18 amino acids long. The germline V gene encodes CDR1 SNHLY and CDR2 FYNNEI. Deletions cut 0 bases from V and 3 bases from J, with 19 bases between. The CDR3 loop reads CASSEAGRTRSGTDTQYF. The CDR3 DNA reads as TGTGCCAGCAGTGAAGCAGGGCGGACCCGCTCGGGGACAGATACGCAGTATTTT.

This clonotype was counted between two and nine times. This CDR3 is CATSRGRTINYEQYF. CDR3 DNA: TGTGCCACCAGCAGAGGACGGACCATTAACTACGAGCAGTACTTC. The rearrangement links TRBV15 to TRBJ2-7; D unclear. Germline V gene lookup returns CDR1 LNHNV and CDR2 YYDKDF (reference sequence). The CDR3 has 15 residues. The germline V and J ends were trimmed by 1 base and 3 bases, with 13 bases remaining between them. Combining the CDR3 with reference TRBV15 and TRBJ2-7 gives the whole variable domain DAMVIQNPRYQVTQFGKPVTLSCSQTLNHNVMYWYQQKSSQAPKLLFHYYDKDFNNEADTPDNFQSRRPNTSFCFLDIRSPGLGDTAMYLCATSRGRTINYEQYFGPGTRLTVT.

This clonotype has just a few counts. This chain connects TRBV12-3 or TRBV12-4 to TRBJ2-2; D call uncertain. V was pared by 1 base and J by 3 bases, with 9 bases between. CDR3 length: 15 amino acids. The CDR3 sequence is CASSLDGSYTGELFF. The CDR3 coding sequence is TGTGCCAGCAGTTTAGACGGTAGCTACACCGGGGAGCTGTTTTTT.

This clonotype was seen only a few times. The rearrangement uses TRBV6-5 and TRBJ2-3; 9 nucleotides match TRBD2. The J segment lost 4 bases and the V segment lost 0 bases, leaving 8 bases of the junction unmatched. Germline V lookup: CDR1 MNHEY, CDR2 SVGAGI. This CDR3 spans 17 amino acids. The CDR3 is CASSYSVLAGSPDTQYF. The CDR3, as DNA: TGTGCCAGCAGTTACTCAGTTCTAGCGGGATCCCCAGATACGCAGTATTTT.

V usage is TRBV6-5 and J usage is TRBJ2-1; D is undetermined. CDR3 length: 15 amino acids. Germline V gene lookup returns CDR1 MNHEY and CDR2 SVGAGI. V shed 1 base and J shed 2 bases, with 9 bases lying between them. In nucleotides, the CDR3 is TGTGCCAGCAGTTACTTGGACCGTCCCTACAATGAGCAGTTCTTC. This codes for CASSYLDRPYNEQFF.

This clonotype has just a few counts. This rearrangement joins TRBV19 to TRBJ2-7; weak D call: TRBD2 (6 bases). Trimming took 3 bases from V and 3 from J, leaving 15 bases between them. CDR3 length equals 15 residues. From germline, CDR1 is LNHDA and CDR2 SQIVND (reference sequence). CDR3 in amino acids: CASSMGGGDFYEQYF. CDR3 nucleotide sequence: TGTGCCAGTAGTATGGGGGGAGGCGATTTCTACGAGCAGTACTTC. Filled out from reference TRBV19 and TRBJ2-7, the complete variable domain reads DGGITQSPKYLFRKEGQNVTLSCEQNLNHDAMYWYRQDPGQGLRLIYYSQIVNDFQKGDIAEGYSVSREKKESFPLTVTSAQKNPTAFYLCASSMGGGDFYEQYFGPGTRLTVT.

The V gene is TRBV20-1, the J gene TRBJ2-3; TRBD2 matches 7 bases. With V trimmed by 4 bases and J by 5 bases, 6 bases remained unmatched. The CDR3 extends over 13 amino acids. Germline CDR1 reads DFQATT; CDR2 reads SNEGSKA (reference sequence). The CDR3 spells CSAIPTSLDTQYF. CDR3 nucleotide sequence: TGCAGTGCTATCCCGACTAGCTTAGATACGCAGTATTTT.

The chain combines TRBV5-1 with TRBJ2-7, with TRBD1 matching over 8 bases. Looked up from germline, CDR1 is SGHRS and CDR2 is YFSETQ. CDR3 length: 15 residues. V lost 4 bases, J lost 0 bases, and 6 bases stayed unmatched. The CDR3 DNA reads TGCGCCAGCAGCGCCCGGGACAGGAGCTCCTACGAGCAGTACTTC. Amino acid sequence: CASSARDRSSYEQYF.

This chain's CDR3 is CSAREGLTGGDYGYTF. The CDR3 DNA follows: TGCAGTGCTAGAGAGGGTTTAACAGGGGGCGACTATGGCTACACCTTC. The chain employs TRBV20-1 and TRBJ1-2; TRBD1 agrees at 9 bases. Germline V gene data show CDR1 as DFQATT and CDR2 as SNEGSKA (reference sequence). The CDR3 covers 16 residues. J gave up 3 bases and V 0 bases, and 8 bases lay outside the gene matches.

CDR3: CASSQGTGLPYNEQFF. CDR3 DNA: TGTGCCAGCAGCCAAGGGACGGGCTTACCGTACAATGAGCAGTTCTTC. The gene calls are TRBV4-2 and TRBJ2-1; D gene unclear. Germline V gene lookup returns CDR1 LGHNA and CDR2 YNFKEQ. The CDR3 length is 16 residues. The germline V and J ends were trimmed by 1 base and 4 bases, with 14 bases remaining between them.

This clonotype came up a few times. This chain connects TRBV2 to TRBJ1-1; D not certain. The V end was cut by 0 bases, the J end by 7 bases, with 12 bases between. The germline V gene has CDR1 SNHLY and CDR2 FYNNEI. The length of the CDR3 is 14 residues. For the CDR3, the DNA is TGTGCCAGCAGTGAAGCTGATAACGTCTTTGAAGCTTTCTTT. Translation gives CASSEADNVFEAFF. Full variable domain (rest looked up from reference TRBV2 and TRBJ1-1): EPEVTQTPSHQVTQMGQEVILRCVPISNHLYFYWYRQILGQKVEFLVSFYNNEISEKSEIFDDQFSVERPDGSNFTLKIRSTKLEDSAMYFCASSEADNVFEAFFGQGTRLTVV.

The chain has TRBV7-8 and TRBJ2-7; 10 nucleotides line up with TRBD2. Germline-derived CDR1 and CDR2 are SGHVS and FQNEAQ. The CDR3 sequence is 17 residues long. V was pared by 2 bases and J by 0 bases, with 7 bases of the junction left unmatched. This CDR3 is CASSLHGTSGISYEQYF. In DNA, the CDR3 is TGTGCCAGCAGCTTACATGGCACTAGCGGGATCTCCTACGAGCAGTACTTC.

The CDR3 is CSAPDTQYF. The CDR3 DNA is TGCAGTGCTCCCGATACGCAGTATTTT. The genes are TRBV20-1 and TRBJ2-3; no clear D. Trimming stripped 5 bases from V and 6 bases from J, with 3 bases between. CDR1 DFQATT and CDR2 SNEGSKA come from the germline V gene (reference sequence). The CDR3 consists of 9 residues.

The chain uses TRBV7-9 and TRBJ2-3; weak D call: TRBD2 (6 bases). This CDR3 is built from 14 residues. V was cut by 6 bases and J by 0 bases, with 10 bases left in between. Germline CDR1 SEHNR, CDR2 FQNEAQ (reference sequence). CDR3 residues: CASSNSGSTDTQYF. The CDR3 DNA is TGTGCCAGCAGTAATAGCGGAAGCACAGATACGCAGTATTTT. The full variable domain, in which reference TRBV7-9 and TRBJ2-3 provide the parts outside the CDR3, is DTGVSQNPRHKITKRGQNVTFRCDPISEHNRLYWYRQTLGQGPEFLTYFQNEAQLEKSRLLSDRFSAERPKGSFSTLEIQRTEQGDSAMYLCASSNSGSTDTQYFGPGTRLTVL.

J is TRBJ2-7 and V is TRBV12-5; 9 nucleotides line up with TRBD1. CDR3 length: 15 residues. V was clipped by 7 bases and J by 2 bases; unmatched bases: 9. CDR1 and CDR2 (germline): LGHNT, FRNRAP. CDR3 in amino acids: CASVYSGTGPYEQYF. Written as DNA, the CDR3 is TGTGCTAGTGTTTATTCCGGGACAGGGCCCTACGAGCAGTACTTC. The full variable domain, in which reference TRBV12-5 and TRBJ2-7 provide the parts outside the CDR3, is DARVTQTPRHKVTEMGQEVTMRCQPILGHNTVFWYRQTMMQGLELLAYFRNRAPLDDSGMPKDRFSAEMPDATLATLKIQPSEPRDSAVYFCASVYSGTGPYEQYFGPGTRLTVT.

There are many counts of this clonotype. J is TRBJ2-5 and V is TRBV20-1; no clear D. The V end was cut by 4 bases, the J end by 2 bases, with 14 bases between. CDR3 size: 14 residues. Germline assignment: CDR1 DFQATT and CDR2 SNEGSKA (reference sequence). CDR3: CSATRRVGQETQYF. CDR3 DNA sequence: TGCAGTGCTACAAGACGAGTGGGACAAGAGACCCAGTACTTC.

This clonotype has only a few counts. The chain is built from TRBV20-1 and TRBJ2-7; 9 nucleotides align to TRBD1. The CDR3 runs to 14 residues. J was trimmed by 2 bases and V by 3 bases; bases with no gene match: 5. The germline V gene has CDR1 DFQATT and CDR2 SNEGSKA (reference sequence). The CDR3 sequence: CSASRTGVAYEQYF. The CDR3, as DNA: TGCAGTGCTAGTAGGACAGGGGTGGCCTACGAGCAGTACTTC.

The chain employs TRBV5-1 and TRBJ1-2; 8 nucleotides agree with TRBD1. The CDR3 runs to 15 residues. CDR1 and CDR2 (germline): SGHRS, YFSETQ. Germline trimming cut 1 base from V and 8 bases from J; bases unmatched to any gene: 10. CDR3 bases: TGCGCCAGCAGCTTGTCCGAGCAGGGGGCGAGAGGCTACACCTTC. It specifies CASSLSEQGARGYTF.

In its sample, this clonotype was seen a few times. The rearrangement joins TRBV7-8 to TRBJ2-3; 8 bases fit TRBD2. With V trimmed by 5 bases and J by 0 bases, 4 bases remained unmatched. The CDR3 length is 15 residues. Germline-derived CDR1 and CDR2 are SGHVS and FQNEAQ. CDR3 in amino acids: CASSPKRGSTDTQYF. The CDR3 DNA sequence: TGTGCCAGCAGCCCGAAGCGGGGGAGCACAGATACGCAGTATTTT.

The chain is built from TRBV18 and TRBJ2-7; 10 bases align to TRBD1. J was trimmed by 2 bases and V by 2 bases; bases with no gene match: 12. The CDR3 sequence is 18 residues long. CDR1 KGHSH and CDR2 LQKENI come from the germline V gene. The CDR3 spells CASSPSGTGDPKTYEQYF. The CDR3 DNA reads as TGTGCCAGCTCACCATCCGGGACAGGGGACCCCAAGACCTACGAGCAGTACTTC.